This T cell receptor (beta chain) was identified during a study of CD8 T cells in ankylosing spondylitis. The CDR3 is 11 amino acids. Trimming cost V 4 bases and J 2 bases, with 2 bases left between them. Germline loops: CDR1 SGHDT, CDR2 YYEEEE. This clonotype was observed at least ten times. Its specificity is not known. Study-wide results and limits: Clones linked to disease were reported to show significant enrichment in matched ankylosing spondylitis synovial fluid. Prior work had noted some motif variants in reactive arthritis blood and synovial fluid. For ankylosing spondylitis blood, a TCR beta motif of 7 or 8 highly homologous variants appeared characteristic.

Each TCR beta library was made by quantitative 5'-RACE that incorporated molecular barcodes. TCRdb ran MiXCR on the 5' RACE reads and lists one entry per CDR3 protein. The table includes 85,000 to 90,000 distinct CDR3 sequences, around 30% detected once. The sequenced sample consisted of blood, either unsorted or a sorted T cell fraction (not recorded which). This chain uses TRBV5-6 with TRBJ2-3; D ambiguous. The clonotype was recovered from a male donor with ankylosing spondylitis or in good health (not recorded which). CDR3 loop: CASSLTDTQYF. In DNA, the CDR3 is TGTGCCAGCAGCCTCACAGATACGCAGTATTTT.